One sample yielded the 5 T cell receptor beta chains listed below, sequenced in a study of blood T cell repertoires in COVID-19. The protocol was immunoSEQ multiplex PCR, while the TCRdb copy is restricted to in-frame clones and leaves out a portion. The data show roughly 250,000 clones, 83% seen once. The source material was PBMCs or T cells enriched from blood (not recorded which). The receptors were sampled from a woman between 40 and 50 years old who had been exposed to COVID-19.

This chain links TRBV28 with TRBJ1-1, with a tentative D call TRBD1 (6 bases). The V end lost 2 bases, the J end lost 7 bases, and 8 bases lay between the germline ends. Germline-derived CDR1 and CDR2 are MDHEN and SYDVKM. The CDR3 loop spans 12 amino acids. The CDR3 DNA is TGTGCCAGCAGTTTACCACAGGGTGAAGCTTTCTTT. This translates into CASSLPQGEAFF.

The chain recombines TRBV28 with TRBJ1-2; D not certain. The CDR3 has 12 amino acids. The germline V gene has CDR1 MDHEN and CDR2 SYDVKM. Trimming removed 6 bases at V and 4 bases at J, with 9 bases between. The CDR3 DNA is TGTGCCAGCAGCTCCAACAGCTATGGCTACACCTTC. Translation: CASSSNSYGYTF.

The chain recombines TRBV7-9 with TRBJ1-1; D unclear. Germline-derived CDR1 and CDR2 are SEHNR and FQNEAQ (reference sequence). Trimming took 1 base from V and 1 from J, leaving 10 bases between them. The CDR3 totals 15 residues. CDR3 amino acids: CASSLEEVRNTEAFF. CDR3 coding DNA: TGTGCCAGCAGCTTAGAGGAGGTCAGGAACACTGAAGCTTTCTTT.

This clone was recorded a few times. The V and J genes are TRBV18 and TRBJ1-2; D not resolved. Trimming took off 2 bases at V and 1 base at J, with 14 bases between the two ends. In germline, CDR1 is KGHSH, CDR2 LQKENI. The length of the CDR3 is 16 residues. CDR3 nucleotides: TGTGCCAGCTCACCAAGTAAACAGATCATTAACTATGGCTACACCTTC. This sequence encodes CASSPSKQIINYGYTF.

The V call is TRBV19, the J call TRBJ2-7, with 7 bases fitting TRBD1. The CDR3 spans 13 residues. Germline V CDR1 and CDR2: LNHDA, SQIVND (reference sequence). V shed 6 bases, J shed 0 bases, and the junction held 2 bases outside the gene matches. This CDR3 reads CASRGQSSYEQYF. The DNA of the CDR3 is TGTGCCAGTAGGGGACAGAGCTCCTACGAGCAGTACTTC.